A single T cell receptor (beta chain) is shown here with its context. Its antigen is currently unknown. The sample comes from a study of T cell responses to AZD1222 COVID-19 vaccine. General observations from the study: Females outnumbered males among donors, who were mostly white British; clonal diversity was possibly underestimated. Per reports, nearly half of all spike-specific TCRs target regions that are unmutated in variants.

V was pared by 1 base and J by 2 bases, with 16 bases between. The germline CDR1 and CDR2 sequences are SGHTA and FQGNSA. CDR3 length equals 17 residues. Assay used: immunoSEQ multiplex PCR; TCRdb lists only in-frame clones, some missing. The sample carries 75,000 to 95,000 clones, 90% to 95% recorded once. The chain combines TRBV7-2 with TRBJ2-3; D is ambiguous. The specimen comprised peripheral blood, sampled on day 0 of MenACWY control vaccination. The source of this sequence is an adult in good health. The CDR3 protein is CASSLGSASPFTDTQYF. DNA for the CDR3: TGTGCCAGCAGCTTAGGATCGGCCAGTCCATTCACAGATACGCAGTATTTT.